A single sample is the source of the 5 T cell receptor beta chains below, sequenced in a study of blood T cells in healthy people across ages. Alongside a J-beta primer mix, a sample-barcoded 5' primer served in a second PCR lasting roughly 7 to 11 cycles. TCRdb processed the 5' RACE reads anew with MiXCR; each CDR3 protein has one entry. The sample has 760,000 or so distinct CDR3 sequences; roughly 25% are singletons. These data were also reused for a study on T cells of mothers and their children.

The sample taken for sequencing was blood. These receptors all come from a boy under 18 in good health.

This chain connects TRBV5-5 to TRBJ2-7; 10 bases fit TRBD1. CDR3 length: 15 residues. CDR1 is SGHKS and CDR2 is YYEKEE in the germline V gene (reference sequence). V gave up 4 bases and J gave up 5 bases; unmatched junction bases: 9. The CDR3 DNA follows: TGTGCCAGCAGCCGAAGACAGGGGGCGATGGACGAGCAGTACTTC. Translation: CASSRRQGAMDEQYF.

The genes are TRBV28 and TRBJ2-5, with 7 bases aligning to TRBD2. This CDR3 comprises 15 residues. Germline-derived CDR1 and CDR2 are MDHEN and SYDVKM. With V trimmed by 6 bases and J by 1 base, 8 bases remained unmatched. The CDR3 DNA is TGTGCCAGCAGGCGTGGGCGGGGGATCCAAGAGACCCAGTACTTC. This sequence encodes CASRRGRGIQETQYF.

With respect to this clonotype: At one end, the junction sequence differs from germline, possibly due to a read error. The chain links TRBV20-1 to TRBJ2-5, with 8 bases matching TRBD2. The DNA end favors TRBJ2-1, so the J call may be wrong. The germline V gene encodes CDR1 DFQATT and CDR2 SNEGSKA (reference sequence). The CDR3 has 14 residues. The CDR3 DNA reads TGCGGTGCAGTACTAGCGGAGGCATACAATGAGCAGTTCTTC. Translated: CGAVLAEAYNEQFF.

The chain carries TRBV29-1 and TRBJ2-1; either TRBD1 or TRBD2 may fit D (5 bases each). The CDR3 has 13 residues. Trimming took 2 bases from V and 8 from J, leaving 13 bases between them. Germline CDR1 and CDR2: SQVTM and ANQGSEA. The CDR3, as DNA: TGCAGCGTTGAAACTTTTAGGGACGATGAGCAGTTCTTC. Protein sequence: CSVETFRDDEQFF.

This clonotype has a handful of counts. The rearrangement joins TRBV20-1 to TRBJ2-7, with D perhaps TRBD2 (6 bases). Trimming stripped 3 bases from V and 6 bases from J, with 15 bases between. The CDR3 runs to 13 residues. Germline-derived CDR1 and CDR2 are DFQATT and SNEGSKA (reference sequence). CDR3 loop: CSARDLGGLEQYF. The CDR3 DNA sequence: TGCAGTGCTAGGGACCTAGGAGGGCTCGAGCAGTACTTC.